These 14 T cell receptor beta chains were all obtained from the same sample, sequenced in a study of PD-1 and CTLA-4 blockade in melanoma. TCRdb's copy holds only in-frame clones and misses some; the assay was immunoSEQ multiplex PCR. The sample includes around 21,000 clones, approximately 88% of them seen just once. This specimen was CD8+ T cells from peripheral blood, taken before anti-PD-1 treatment. These TCRs come from a human donor with melanoma.

This chain connects TRBV5-6 to TRBJ2-1, with a tentative D call TRBD2 (6 bases). Germline lookup yields CDR1 SGHDT and CDR2 YYEEEE. V lost 2 bases to trimming and J lost 2 bases, with 11 bases between them. This CDR3 comprises 15 residues. CDR3 loop: CASSLSGVTYNEQFF. The CDR3 DNA is TGTGCCAGCAGCTTATCGGGGGTAACCTACAATGAGCAGTTCTTC.

This clone has only a few counts. The gene calls are TRBV3-1 (or the pseudogene TRBV3-2) and TRBJ1-2; perhaps TRBD1 as D (5 bases). V was pared by 6 bases and J by 6 bases, with 17 bases between. The CDR3 runs 14 residues. Per the germline V gene, CDR1 is LGHDT and CDR2 is YNNKEL (reference sequence). CDR3 bases: TGTGCCAGCAGAAGTACCGGCAGGGATGATGGCTACACCTTC. Translated, it gives CASRSTGRDDGYTF.

The chain uses TRBV7-8 and TRBJ1-2; D might be TRBD1 (6 bases). Germline V gene sequence: CDR1 SGHVS, CDR2 FQNEAQ. The CDR3 is 18 residues long. V lost 5 bases and J 1 base, leaving 23 bases between the germline ends. The CDR3 protein is CASSQLISQDRINYGYTF. As DNA, the CDR3 is TGTGCCAGCAGCCAGCTTATCTCGCAGGACAGAATTAACTATGGCTACACCTTC.

This clone turned up a few times. The chain joins TRBV4-3 to TRBJ1-4; TRBD1 matches at 11 bases. V gave up 5 bases and J gave up 6 bases; unmatched junction bases: 5. The germline CDR1 and CDR2 sequences are LGHNA and YSLEER. This CDR3 contains 15 residues. The CDR3 DNA is TGCGCCAGCAGCGAACGGGACAGGGGGGATGAAAAACTGTTTTTT. It translates to CASSERDRGDEKLFF.

The chain links TRBV5-5 to TRBJ1-1; tentative D call: TRBD1 (6 bases). Germline CDR1 is SGHKS and CDR2 is YYEKEE (reference sequence). With 4 bases removed from V and 1 base from J, the gap between germline ends came to 20 bases. The CDR3 runs 17 residues. In nucleotides, the CDR3 is TGTGCCAGCAGCCCCACAGGGAACCTTTTTGGGAACACTGAAGCTTTCTTT. Translating gives CASSPTGNLFGNTEAFF.

V usage is TRBV30 and J usage is TRBJ2-3; D gene ambiguous. The V gene's germline CDR1 is GTSNPN and CDR2 SVGIG (reference sequence). Trimming pared 0 bases from V and 0 bases from J, leaving 4 bases between. CDR3 length: 13 residues. The CDR3 region has the DNA TGTGCCTGGAGTGTCCTTAGCACAGATACGCAGTATTTT. Amino acid sequence: CAWSVLSTDTQYF.

The CDR3 is CASSYTYEQYF. CDR3 DNA sequence: TGTGCCAGCAGTTACACCTACGAGCAGTACTTC. The chain has TRBV6-2 or TRBV6-3 and TRBJ2-7; D remains unclear. Trimming removed 2 bases at V and 2 bases at J, with 1 base between. This CDR3 spans 11 amino acids. CDR1 is MNHEY and CDR2 is SVGEGT in the germline V gene.

This clone has just one count. The chain combines TRBV14 with TRBJ1-1; D is possibly TRBD1 (6 bases). Germline V lookup: CDR1 SGHDN, CDR2 FVKESK. The length of the CDR3 is 15 residues. V shed 5 bases and J shed 4 bases, with 17 bases lying between them. CDR3 loop: CASSLGGGAGTEAFF. In DNA, the CDR3 is TGTGCCAGCAGCTTGGGGGGGGGCGCTGGCACTGAAGCTTTCTTT.

V usage is TRBV7-2 and J usage is TRBJ2-3, with D maybe TRBD2 (5 bases). The CDR3 is 13 amino acids. From germline, CDR1 is SGHTA and CDR2 FQGNSA. Trimming cost V 5 bases and J 1 base, with 7 bases left between them. CDR3 DNA: TGTGCCAGCAGCCGCGGGCGCACAGATACGCAGTATTTT. Translation: CASSRGRTDTQYF. Filled out from reference TRBV7-2 and TRBJ2-3, the complete variable domain reads GAGVSQSPSNKVTEKGKDVELRCDPISGHTALYWYRQSLGQGLEFLIYFQGNSAPDKSGLPSDRFSAERTGGSVSTLTIQRTQQEDSAVYLCASSRGRTDTQYFGPGTRLTVL.

V is TRBV27 and J is TRBJ2-5, with 9 bases lining up with TRBD1. CDR3 size: 15 residues. The germline gives CDR1 MNHEY, CDR2 SMNVEV (reference sequence). With V trimmed by 3 bases and J by 4 bases, 6 bases remained unmatched. CDR3 DNA: TGTGCCAGCAGTTTGGGAACAGGGGGCGTAGAGACCCAGTACTTC. Residues: CASSLGTGGVETQYF.

The V gene is TRBV4-1, the J gene TRBJ1-1, with 8 bases aligning to TRBD1. With V trimmed by 6 bases and J by 5 bases, 14 bases remained unmatched. This CDR3 is built from 16 residues. The germline V gene has CDR1 MGHRA and CDR2 YSYEKL. Here the CDR3 reads CASSLQGTGRITEAFF. The CDR3 nucleotides are TGCGCCAGCAGTCTCCAGGGGACAGGAAGAATAACTGAAGCTTTCTTT.

The V gene is TRBV7-9, the J gene TRBJ2-1, with TRBD2 identical over 7 bases. Germline CDR1 and CDR2: SEHNR and FQNEAQ (reference sequence). This CDR3 has 15 amino acids. V lost 5 bases, J lost 2 bases, and 6 bases stayed unmatched. The CDR3 here is CASSPAGITYNEQFF. The CDR3 coding sequence is TGTGCCAGCAGCCCAGCGGGGATCACCTACAATGAGCAGTTCTTC.

This clone was detected a few times. The chain recombines TRBV15 with TRBJ2-1, with TRBD2 matching over 14 bases. V was clipped by 4 bases and J by 6 bases; unmatched bases: 8. The CDR3 contains 17 residues. The germline gives CDR1 LNHNV, CDR2 YYDKDF (reference sequence). For the CDR3, the DNA is TGTGCCACCAGCACCCGACTAGCGGGGGGGCGGGGCAATGAGCAGTTCTTC. Translating it yields CATSTRLAGGRGNEQFF.

The V and J genes are TRBV6-2 or TRBV6-3 and TRBJ2-2; D possibly corresponds to TRBD1 (8 bases). The CDR3 spans 16 residues. Germline CDR1 and CDR2: MNHEY and SVGEGT. Deletions cut 6 bases from V and 7 bases from J, with 21 bases between. In nucleotides, the CDR3 is TGTGCCAGCAGCTCGGGAGGACAGGGAAAGGGCGGGGAGCTGTTTTTT. As protein: CASSSGGQGKGGELFF.